This is a list of T cell receptor beta chains from one sample in a study of cytomegalovirus exposure and HLA in healthy donors. Using immunoSEQ multiplex PCR, the repertoire was profiled, and TCRdb retains in-frame clones only, with some absent. The data contain some 150,000 clones, around nine tenths of them singletons. Sequences were obtained from PBMCs. These receptors were obtained from a young woman in good health and CMV-seronegative. The CDR3 runs from the conserved cysteine through the conserved F or W. The order of the fields is clone size, J gene, D gene, V gene, CDR3 DNA, CDR3 protein. The D gene is left open where the match is weak. Clone size is not always given. Where it is, it says once, few, many or a class for expanded clones.

. TRBJ2-3 TRBD2 TRBV5-1 TGCGCCAGCAGCTTGGGAAGCGGGGCTAGCACAGATACGCAGTATTTT CASSLGSGASTDTQYF
. TRBJ2-5 . TRBV2 TGTGCCAGCAGCCCCGAGGTAACGGAGACCCAGTACTTC CASSPEVTETQYF
. TRBJ1-2 . TRBV4-3 TGCGCCAGCAGCCAAGCGGGGGGAATGAACTATGGCTACCCCTTC CASSQAGGMNYGYPF
. TRBJ2-2 TRBD2 TRBV7-2 TGTGCCAGCAGCTTAGCGCAGCGGGGGGGCGGCGGGGAGCTGTTTTTT CASSLAQRGGGGELFF
. TRBJ2-1 . TRBV6-5 TGTGCCAGCAGTATAAGGGAGTCCTACAATGAGCAGTTCTTC CASSIRESYNEQFF
few TRBJ2-1 TRBD1 TRBV15 TGTGCCACCAGCAGGACCACCAGGGGGCCCTCCTACAATGAGCAGTTCTTC CATSRTTRGPSYNEQFF
. TRBJ1-1 . TRBV2 TGTGCCAGCAGTGATTTATACAGGAACACTGAAGCTTTCTTT CASSDLYRNTEAFF
. TRBJ2-4 TRBD2 TRBV13 TGTGCCAGCAGCTCACTACCCCGCCGAGCGGGAGGGGACATTCAGTACTTC CASSSLPRRAGGDIQYF
. TRBJ2-7 . TRBV16 TGTGCCAGCAGCCAATCGGGCCTTGAGCAGTACTTC CASSQSGLEQYF
. TRBJ2-6 TRBD1 TRBV18 TGTGCCAGCTCACCCCAGGACAGGGGAGGTCTTGGGGCCAACGTCCTGACTTTC CASSPQDRGGLGANVLTF
. TRBJ2-2 . TRBV6-5 TGTGCCAGCAGCCCGGGGGTGGACACCGGGGAGCTGTTTTTT CASSPGVDTGELFF
. TRBJ2-1 TRBD2 TRBV7-9 TGTGCCAGCAGCCCCACTAGCGGGAAGACGTACAATGAGCAGTTCTTC CASSPTSGKTYNEQFF
. TRBJ2-3 TRBD2 TRBV7-2 TGTGCCAGCAGCTTACGGACTAGCGCCACAGATACGCAGTATTTT CASSLRTSATDTQYF
. TRBJ2-2 TRBD1 TRBV28 TGTGCCAGCAGGGGGTCGTGGGACAGGGATAACACCGGGGAGCTGTTTTTT CASRGSWDRDNTGELFF
. TRBJ2-2 . TRBV19 TGTGCCAGTAGTATAACTTACATCAGGGGCACCGGGGAGCTGTTTTTT CASSITYIRGTGELFF
. TRBJ1-1 . TRBV28 TGTGCCAGCAGCCCCGGGGGGGCAACTGACACTGAAGCTTTCTTT CASSPGGATDTEAFF
. TRBJ2-5 . TRBV28 TGTGCCAGCATGAGGGGGTGGGGGCGAGGAATAATACAAGAGACCCAGTACTTC CASMRGWGRGIIQETQYF
once TRBJ2-2 . TRBV18 TGTGCCAGCTCACCACCTAGTAGGGGAAATGACGGGGAGCTGTTTTTT CASSPPSRGNDGELFF
once TRBJ1-2 . TRBV6-5 TGTGCCAGCAGTGCCTGGGCCACTAACTATGGCTACACCTTC CASSAWATNYGYTF
once TRBJ2-5 . TRBV27 TGTGCCAGCAGTTTGGGATATTCGACAGGAGAGGTCGAGACCCAGTACTTC CASSLGYSTGEVETQYF
. TRBJ1-1 . TRBV21-1 TGTGCCAGCAGCAAAGGAGGGGGCGAATCCGACACTGAAGCTTTCTTT CASSKGGGESDTEAFF
. TRBJ2-1 . TRBV6-5 TGTGCCAGCAGTTACCGCGAGGAGGGTAATGGGGATGAGCAGTTCTTC CASSYREEGNGDEQFF
few TRBJ2-7 . TRBV5-6 TGTGCCAGCAGCTTGGCGGCTAGCGACGAGCAGTACTTC CASSLAASDEQYF
. TRBJ2-1 TRBD2 TRBV4-3 TGCGCCAGCAGCCGGTCGGGACTAGCGGGAGGGCGGGATGTTGGGAATGAGCAGTTCTTC CASSRSGLAGGRDVGNEQFF
. TRBJ2-5 TRBD2 TRBV25-1 TGTGCCAGCAGTGAATGGACTAGCGGTCGACAGGGGCAAGAGACCCAGTACTTC CASSEWTSGRQGQETQYF
once TRBJ1-2 TRBD1 TRBV7-8 TGTGCCAGCAGCCTAGCCGCCCCGTCCGGGACAGAGGGCTACACCTTC CASSLAAPSGTEGYTF
. TRBJ2-3 TRBD1 TRBV6-1 TGTGCCAGCAGTAGACAGGGGTTCGGCACAGATACGCAGTATTTT CASSRQGFGTDTQYF
. TRBJ2-3 . TRBV7-2 TGTGCCAGCAGCTTGCGGGGACGGAGCACAGATACGCAGTATTTT CASSLRGRSTDTQYF
. TRBJ1-4 TRBD1 TRBV19 TGTGCCAGTAGTACCCTCCGACAGGGGGCTGATGAAAAACTGTTTTTT CASSTLRQGADEKLFF
. TRBJ2-5 . TRBV18 TGTGCCAGCTCACCAGAGGGAGCTTTGGGGACCCAGTACTTC CASSPEGALGTQYF
once TRBJ2-2 . TRBV30 TGTGCCTGGAGTGGCTCCAGGGGTGGCACCGGGGAGCTGTTTTTT CAWSGSRGGTGELFF
once TRBJ2-7 TRBD1 TRBV28 TGTGCCTCATCAGACAGGGCCTCCTCCTACGAGCAGTACTTC CASSDRASSYEQYF
few TRBJ1-1 . TRBV21-1 TGTGCCAGCAGCAACCGAGGGCAGGGGGCGCCGGACACTGAAGCTTTCTTT CASSNRGQGAPDTEAFF
once TRBJ2-5 TRBD2 TRBV11-2 TGTGCCAGCAGCTTAGGACGGGGGGGACTGGAACAAGAGACCCAGTACTTC CASSLGRGGLEQETQYF
few TRBJ1-4 . TRBV30 TGTGCCTGGAGTGATGAGGGAAACGAAAAACTGTTTTTT CAWSDEGNEKLFF
. TRBJ2-7 . TRBV15 TGTGCCACCAGCCCCACCCGGATACAGGGTTCCGAGCAGTACTTC CATSPTRIQGSEQYF
. TRBJ2-1 TRBD1 TRBV14 TGTGCCAGCAGCCCTATCGGACAGGGTGAGCAGTTCTTC CASSPIGQGEQFF
. TRBJ2-1 . TRBV7-3 TGTGCCAGCAGCTTATCCGGGAACAATGAGCAGTTCTTC CASSLSGNNEQFF
. TRBJ1-2 . TRBV5-6 TGTGCCAGCAGCTTGGGGCAGGCTAACTATGGCTACACCTTC CASSLGQANYGYTF
. TRBJ1-1 . TRBV5-4 TGTGCCAGCTCTCTAAGAGACACTGAAGCTTTCTTT CASSLRDTEAFF
once TRBJ1-1 . TRBV19 TGTGCCAGTAGTATAGCAAGTAGAGGTTGGAACACTGAAGCTTTCTTT CASSIASRGWNTEAFF
. TRBJ1-1 TRBD1 TRBV6-4 TGTGCCAGCAGACCGGGACAGGGGTGGACTGAAGCTTTCTTT CASRPGQGWTEAFF
. TRBJ2-2 TRBD2 TRBV25-1 TGTGCCAGCAGTCCTAGCGGGGGAACCGGGGAGCTGTTTTTT CASSPSGGTGELFF
. TRBJ1-1 . TRBV5-1 TGCGCCAGCAGCTTTGGCAGGGGGAACACTGAAGCTTTCTTT CASSFGRGNTEAFF
. TRBJ2-7 . TRBV5-6 TGTGCCAGCAGCTTGGCGGCGGTCTTGGCGTTC CASSLAAVLAF
. TRBJ2-2 . TRBV7-8 TGTGCCAGCAGCTTCACGGGGATGGGGAACACCGGGGAGCTGTTTTTT CASSFTGMGNTGELFF
. TRBJ2-2 TRBD1 TRBV19 TGTGCCAGTAGTATGGGACAGGGGAACACCGGGGAGCTGTTTTTT CASSMGQGNTGELFF
. TRBJ2-3 TRBD1 TRBV30 TGTGCCTGGAGCAGGGGGCAGGGCACAGATACGCAGTATTTT CAWSRGQGTDTQYF
. TRBJ2-3 TRBD2 TRBV4-3 TGCGCCAGCAGCCAAGCCCCAGCGGGGGGGCCGACAGATACGCAGTATTTT CASSQAPAGGPTDTQYF
. TRBJ1-2 . TRBV30 TGTGCCTGGAGTGTACCCCTTGGACAGATTAACTATGGCTACACCTTC CAWSVPLGQINYGYTF
. TRBJ2-1 . TRBV18 TGTGCCAGCTCACCACGGGCGGGGACCTACAATGAGCAGTTCTTC CASSPRAGTYNEQFF
. TRBJ1-4 . TRBV28 TGTGCCAGCAGCCCACATGAGACCCCTCGGGGAGAAAAACTGTTTTTT CASSPHETPRGEKLFF
. TRBJ1-4 TRBD1 TRBV5-6 TGTGCCAGCAGCGTGACAGGGACTAATGAAAAACTGTTTTTT CASSVTGTNEKLFF